The next 19 T cell receptor beta chains were all read from a single sample in a study of cytomegalovirus exposure and HLA in healthy donors. The PCR had 60 Vbeta and 13 Jbeta primers. TCRdb's copy holds only in-frame clones and misses some; the assay was immunoSEQ multiplex PCR. Among approximately 99,000 clones listed, 73% were seen once. The sequencing sample was made of PBMCs. These receptors were obtained from a man aged 40-55 years in good health and CMV-seronegative.

The chain carries TRBV7-2 and TRBJ2-7; 7 bases align to TRBD1. J lost 2 bases, V lost 2 bases, and 12 bases had no gene match. This CDR3 has 17 residues. Germline CDR1 is SGHTA and CDR2 is FQGNSA. The CDR3 DNA is TGTGCCAGCAGCTTACTAGGGGGCGCAGGGACAACCTACGAGCAGTACTTC. It codes for CASSLLGGAGTTYEQYF. Supplemented by reference TRBV7-2 and TRBJ2-7, the full variable domain reads GAGVSQSPSNKVTEKGKDVELRCDPISGHTALYWYRQSLGQGLEFLIYFQGNSAPDKSGLPSDRFSAERTGGSVSTLTIQRTQQEDSAVYLCASSLLGGAGTTYEQYFGPGTRLTVT.

The rearrangement uses TRBV5-1 and TRBJ2-7; D uncertain. V gave up 0 bases and J gave up 6 bases, with 16 bases separating them. The CDR3 is 15 residues long. Germline-derived CDR1 and CDR2 are SGHRS and YFSETQ. DNA of the CDR3: TGCGCCAGCAGCTTGGGGGTTAATCTAGGTGCCGAGCAGTACTTC. Translating gives CASSLGVNLGAEQYF.

This clone was counted between two and nine times. The rearrangement uses TRBV2 and TRBJ2-5; D is ambiguous. V dropped 3 bases and J dropped 5 bases, with 10 bases sitting between them. Germline CDR1 and CDR2: SNHLY and FYNNEI. The CDR3 totals 13 residues. The CDR3: CASSDLPVETQYF. CDR3 DNA: TGTGCCAGCAGTGATCTCCCAGTCGAGACCCAGTACTTC.

The chain employs TRBV7-2 and TRBJ2-7; the match to TRBD1 covers 7 bases. Germline CDR1 SGHTA, CDR2 FQGNSA. The ends lost 1 base at V and 0 bases at J; junction bases unmatched: 9. This CDR3 region has 17 residues. The CDR3 region is CASSLGFRDSTSYEQYF. For the CDR3, the DNA is TGTGCCAGCAGCTTAGGGTTTCGGGACAGTACCTCCTACGAGCAGTACTTC.

The rearrangement joins TRBV5-1 to TRBJ1-2, with 9 bases lining up with TRBD1. V shed 4 bases, J shed 4 bases, and the junction held 8 bases outside the gene matches. This CDR3 has 15 residues. CDR1 is SGHRS, CDR2 YFSETQ, per germline. For the CDR3, the DNA is TGCGCCAGCAGCGGGGGGGACAGGGTCTTCTATGGCTACACCTTC. As protein: CASSGGDRVFYGYTF. Full variable domain (outside the CDR3, taken from reference TRBV5-1 and TRBJ1-2): KAGVTQTPRYLIKTRGQQVTLSCSPISGHRSVSWYQQTPGQGLQFLFEYFSETQRNKGNFPGRFSGRQFSNSRSEMNVSTLELGDSALYLCASSGGDRVFYGYTFGSGTRLTVV.

The CDR3 sequence is CASRKLGWASGPLWTDTQYF. CDR3 nucleotide sequence: TGTGCCAGCAGGAAATTGGGTTGGGCTAGCGGGCCCCTTTGGACAGATACGCAGTATTTT. This rearrangement joins TRBV27 to TRBJ2-3, with TRBD2 matching over 8 bases. The germline V gene has CDR1 MNHEY and CDR2 SMNVEV (reference sequence). The CDR3 covers 20 residues. The ends lost 6 bases at V and 3 bases at J; junction bases unmatched: 23.

This clone has a handful of counts. Other DNA variants within this sample encode the same CDR3. This rearrangement joins TRBV29-1 to TRBJ2-7; the D gene is possibly TRBD1 (5 bases). The CDR3 is 14 residues long. V lost 4 bases to trimming and J lost 4 bases, with 17 bases between them. Looked up from germline, CDR1 is SQVTM and CDR2 is ANQGSEA. In nucleotides, the CDR3 is TGCAGCGTTGGCCCCAAAGGGGCACGGTACGAGCAGTACTTC. This encodes CSVGPKGARYEQYF.

The chain links TRBV5-6 to TRBJ1-5; TRBD1 matches 7 bases. The CDR3 is made up of 15 amino acids. Germline values: CDR1 SGHDT, CDR2 YYEEEE. The V and J ends lost 0 bases and 5 bases, in that order; junction bases with no gene match: 5. CDR3 in DNA: TGTGCCAGCAGCTTGGACAGGGGTCGAGATCAGCCCCAGCATTTT. It yields the protein CASSLDRGRDQPQHF. Supplemented by reference TRBV5-6 and TRBJ1-5, the full variable domain reads DAGVTQSPTHLIKTRGQQVTLRCSPKSGHDTVSWYQQALGQGPQFIFQYYEEEERQRGNFPDRFSGHQFPNYSSELNVNALLLGDSALYLCASSLDRGRDQPQHFGDGTRLSIL.

This sequence joins TRBV28 and TRBJ1-5; the match to TRBD1 covers 10 bases. The CDR3 length is 16 residues. Looked up from germline, CDR1 is MDHEN and CDR2 is SYDVKM. J was trimmed by 6 bases and V by 5 bases; bases with no gene match: 10. The CDR3 is CASSLLTGGGSQPQHF. CDR3 nucleotide sequence: TGTGCCAGCAGTCTACTGACAGGGGGCGGGTCTCAGCCCCAGCATTTT. Together with reference TRBV28 and TRBJ1-5, the CDR3 gives the full variable domain: DVKVTQSSRYLVKRTGEKVFLECVQDMDHENMFWYRQDPGLGLRLIYFSYDVKMKEKGDIPEGYSVSREKKERFSLILESASTNQTSMYLCASSLLTGGGSQPQHFGDGTRLSIL.

The V call is TRBV5-1, the J call TRBJ1-2, with 10 bases fitting TRBD1. V lost 3 bases, J lost 6 bases, and 2 bases stayed unmatched. Germline-derived CDR1 and CDR2 are SGHRS and YFSETQ. CDR3 length equals 13 residues. The CDR3 reads CASSSGTGDGYTF. The CDR3, as DNA: TGCGCCAGCAGCTCCGGGACAGGGGATGGCTACACCTTC.

This rearrangement joins TRBV19 to TRBJ2-7, with TRBD2 matching over 9 bases. Germline assignment: CDR1 LNHDA and CDR2 SQIVND (reference sequence). J lost 3 bases, V lost 10 bases, and 7 bases had no gene match. There are 13 residues in the CDR3. This chain's CDR3 is CAIKSGGFYEQYF. As DNA, the CDR3 is TGTGCCATCAAGAGCGGGGGGTTCTACGAGCAGTACTTC.

This chain uses TRBV27 with TRBJ2-7, with D uncertain. The V gene's germline CDR1 is MNHEY and CDR2 SMNVEV (reference sequence). V was pared by 1 base and J by 1 base, with 14 bases between. This CDR3 is 16 amino acids long. CDR3 residues: CASSLYSGGRSYEQYF. The DNA for the CDR3 is TGTGCCAGCAGTTTATATAGTGGTGGTCGGTCCTACGAGCAGTACTTC.

In DNA form, the CDR3 reads TGCGCCAGCAGCCAAGGGTTAGGCGGGACCTCCGAGCAGTACTTC. As protein: CASSQGLGGTSEQYF. V gene TRBV4-3 combines with J gene TRBJ2-7, with D possibly matching TRBD2 (6 bases). Trimming left V 1 base short and J 6 bases short, with 16 bases between. The CDR3 covers 15 residues. Germline V gene lookup returns CDR1 LGHNA and CDR2 YSLEER.

This clone showed up just a few times. The rearrangement links TRBV29-1 to TRBJ2-3; 7 bases agree with TRBD2. The J segment lost 4 bases and the V segment lost 1 base, leaving 8 bases of the junction unmatched. The CDR3 length is 15 residues. Germline V CDR1 and CDR2: SQVTM, ANQGSEA. CDR3 nucleotides: TGCAGCGTTGAAGCGAGCGGGGTAGTTGCAGATACGCAGTATTTT. It yields the protein CSVEASGVVADTQYF.

The chain recombines TRBV6-6 with TRBJ1-4, with 7 nucleotides matching TRBD1. Germline CDR1 is MNHNY and CDR2 is SVGAGI (reference sequence). V dropped 6 bases and J dropped 1; count of bases not matched to a gene: 5. This CDR3 contains 15 residues. In DNA form, the CDR3 reads TGTGCCAGCAGAGGCCACAGGGGAACTAATGAAAAACTGTTTTTT. Translating gives CASRGHRGTNEKLFF.

CDR3 nucleotides: TGCGCCAGCAGCCCTACAGGGGTCAATCAGCCCCAGCATTTT. It specifies CASSPTGVNQPQHF. The V and J genes are TRBV5-1 and TRBJ1-5; 7 bases align to TRBD1. Trimming took 4 bases from V and 3 from J; bases not matched to a gene: 4. Germline V gives CDR1 SGHRS, CDR2 YFSETQ. The CDR3 loop spans 14 amino acids. Full variable domain (missing parts from reference TRBV5-1 and TRBJ1-5): KAGVTQTPRYLIKTRGQQVTLSCSPISGHRSVSWYQQTPGQGLQFLFEYFSETQRNKGNFPGRFSGRQFSNSRSEMNVSTLELGDSALYLCASSPTGVNQPQHFGDGTRLSIL.

This clone was seen more than once but under ten times. V gene TRBV5-5 combines with J gene TRBJ1-1; no reliable D call. Germline-derived CDR1 and CDR2 are SGHKS and YYEKEE (reference sequence). CDR3 size: 15 residues. V was pared by 1 base and J by 1 base, with 11 bases between. In DNA form, the CDR3 reads TGTGCCAGCAGCTTGCTCGGGATGGGGAACACTGAAGCTTTCTTT. This codes for CASSLLGMGNTEAFF.

The chain is built from TRBV2 and TRBJ2-1; TRBD2 agrees at 11 bases. V lost 4 bases to trimming and J lost 0 bases; unmatched junction nucleotides: 17. Germline assignment: CDR1 SNHLY and CDR2 FYNNEI. The CDR3 has 21 residues. The CDR3 bases are TGTGCCAGCAGTGGCTCCTTTGTGGCTAGCGGGGGGACAATCTCCTACAATGAGCAGTTCTTC. It is translated as CASSGSFVASGGTISYNEQFF. Variable domain in full (rest from reference TRBV2 and TRBJ2-1): EPEVTQTPSHQVTQMGQEVILRCVPISNHLYFYWYRQILGQKVEFLVSFYNNEISEKSEIFDDQFSVERPDGSNFTLKIRSTKLEDSAMYFCASSGSFVASGGTISYNEQFFGPGTRLTVL.

This sequence joins TRBV18 and TRBJ2-7; 8 bases map to TRBD2. The CDR3 has 14 residues. Germline CDR1 reads KGHSH; CDR2 reads LQKENI. V lost 6 bases to trimming and J lost 0 bases; unmatched junction nucleotides: 4. As DNA, the CDR3 is TGTGCCAGCTCCTTACTAGCGGACTCCTACGAGCAGTACTTC. Its protein is CASSLLADSYEQYF.